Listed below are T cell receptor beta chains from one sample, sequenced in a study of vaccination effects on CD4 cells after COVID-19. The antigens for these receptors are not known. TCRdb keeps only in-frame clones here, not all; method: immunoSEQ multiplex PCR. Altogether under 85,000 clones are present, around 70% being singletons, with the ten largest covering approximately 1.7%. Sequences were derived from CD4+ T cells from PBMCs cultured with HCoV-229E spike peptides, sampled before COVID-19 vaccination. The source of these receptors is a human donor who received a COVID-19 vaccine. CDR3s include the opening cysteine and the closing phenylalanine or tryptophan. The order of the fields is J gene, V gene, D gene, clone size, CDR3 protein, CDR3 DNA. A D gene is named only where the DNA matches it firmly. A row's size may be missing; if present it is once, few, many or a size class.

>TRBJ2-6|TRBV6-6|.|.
CASSYYVLKGTSSTSGANVLTF
TGTGCCAGCAGCTACTACGTTCTTAAAGGGACTTCCAGTACCTCTGGGGCCAACGTCCTGACTTTC
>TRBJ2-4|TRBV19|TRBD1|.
CASSIKGQGAYIQYF
TGTGCCAGTAGTATTAAAGGGCAGGGGGCATACATTCAGTACTTC
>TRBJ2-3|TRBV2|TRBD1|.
CASSMGDRPSTDTQYF
TGTGCCAGCAGTATGGGGGACAGGCCGAGCACAGATACGCAGTATTTT
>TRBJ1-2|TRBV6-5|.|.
CASSPIRLANYGYTF
TGTGCCAGCAGCCCAATAAGGTTAGCTAACTATGGCTACACCTTC
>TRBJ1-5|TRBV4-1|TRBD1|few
CASSRIRDRGAAQHF
TGCGCCAGCAGCCGGATCCGGGACAGGGGCGCGGCCCAGCATTTT
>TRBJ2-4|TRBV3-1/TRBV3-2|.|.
CASSQGLGQYF
TGTGCCAGCAGCCAGGGGTTAGGTCAGTACTTC
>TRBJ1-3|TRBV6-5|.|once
CASSWTAGNTIYF
TGTGCCAGCAGTTGGACAGCCGGAAACACCATATATTTT
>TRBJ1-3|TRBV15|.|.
CATSRGRGSGNTIYF
TGTGCCACCAGCAGAGGCCGCGGCTCTGGAAACACCATATATTTT
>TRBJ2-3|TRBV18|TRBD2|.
CASSQRGYTDTQYF
TGTGCCAGCTCACAGCGGGGGTACACAGATACGCAGTATTTT
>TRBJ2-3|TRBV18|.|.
CASSPPLAVTDTQYF
TGTGCCAGCTCACCACCTTTGGCAGTCACAGATACGCAGTATTTT
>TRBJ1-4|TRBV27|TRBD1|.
CASSTGTGGYEKLFF
TGTGCCAGCAGCACCGGGACAGGGGGCTATGAAAAACTGTTTTTT
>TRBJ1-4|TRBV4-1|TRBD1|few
CASSQVWTGINEKLFF
TGCGCCAGCAGCCAAGTATGGACAGGGATTAATGAAAAACTGTTTTTT
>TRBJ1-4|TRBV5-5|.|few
CASSLDATNEKLFF
TGTGCCAGCAGCTTGGACGCAACTAATGAAAAACTGTTTTTT
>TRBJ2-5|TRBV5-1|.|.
CASSLGGGETQYF
TGCGCCAGCAGCTTGGGAGGAGGGGAGACCCAGTACTTC
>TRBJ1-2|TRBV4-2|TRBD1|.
CASSPGQSYGYTF
TGTGCCAGCAGCCCGGGACAGAGCTATGGCTACACCTTC
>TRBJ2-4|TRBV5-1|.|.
CASSEEPQGIKNIQYF
TGCGCCAGCAGCGAAGAACCCCAGGGGATTAAAAACATTCAGTACTTC
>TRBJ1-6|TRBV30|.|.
CAWNRHSNSPLHF
TGTGCCTGGAATAGGCACAGTAATTCACCCCTCCACTTT
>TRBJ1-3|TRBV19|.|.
CASATGYSGNTIYF
TGTGCCAGTGCCACAGGGTACTCTGGAAACACCATATATTTT
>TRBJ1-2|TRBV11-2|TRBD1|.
CASTLVPGQVASGYTF
TGTGCCAGCACCCTAGTCCCCGGACAGGTCGCGTCTGGCTACACCTTC
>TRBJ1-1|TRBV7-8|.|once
CASSLVGFWGGTEAFF
TGTGCCAGCAGCTTAGTCGGGTTTTGGGGGGGCACTGAAGCTTTCTTT
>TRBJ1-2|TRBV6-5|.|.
CAGKRSPTGYGYTF
TGTGCCGGCAAAAGGTCCCCTACGGGCTATGGCTACACCTTC
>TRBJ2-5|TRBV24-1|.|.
CATSRGSQETQYF
TGTGCCACCAGTCGGGGGAGCCAAGAGACCCAGTACTTC
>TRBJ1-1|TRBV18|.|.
CASSLRTQGAGTEAFF
TGTGCCAGCTCACTGAGGACACAGGGCGCGGGCACTGAAGCTTTCTTT
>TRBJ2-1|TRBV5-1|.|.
CASSLRVGAPGYNEQFF
TGCGCCAGCAGCTTGAGGGTCGGGGCCCCCGGCTACAATGAGCAGTTCTTC
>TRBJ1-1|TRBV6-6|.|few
CASSYSVNTEAFF
TGTGCCAGCAGTTACTCGGTGAACACTGAAGCTTTCTTT
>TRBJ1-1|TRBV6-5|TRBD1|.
CASSYRDSLNTEAFF
TGTGCCAGCAGCTACCGGGACAGCTTGAACACTGAAGCTTTCTTT